The 18 T cell receptor beta chains below come from one sample, sequenced in a study of CD8+CD57+ T cells in acquired aplastic anemia. Flow cytometry had shown expanded CD8+CD57+ cells in the patients chosen for sequencing. Researchers used genomic DNA as the template to profile TCR beta VDJ and CDR3. TCRdb passed the reads through MiXCR, listing each CDR3 protein once. The sample carries more than 150,000 distinct CDR3 sequences, 40% to 55% recorded once. Sequencing was carried out using sorted CD4+, CD8+, or CD8+CD57+ T cells (not recorded which) from PBMCs. These receptors all stem from a human donor with aplastic anemia.

The chain employs TRBV19 and TRBJ1-2; maybe TRBD1 (5 bases). With 2 bases removed from V and 6 bases from J, the gap between germline ends came to 13 bases. The V gene's germline CDR1 is LNHDA and CDR2 SQIVND (reference sequence). The CDR3 consists of 14 residues. CDR3 bases: TGTGCCAGTAGTATATCGGGGGAGAGGCATGGCTACACCTTC. It yields the protein CASSISGERHGYTF.

This clonotype was detected many times. This chain uses TRBV20-1 with TRBJ2-2; D call uncertain. The V gene's germline CDR1 is DFQATT and CDR2 SNEGSKA (reference sequence). The CDR3 totals 14 residues. Deletions cut 4 bases from V and 4 bases from J, with 13 bases between. CDR3 loop: CSAISGRGTGELFF. The CDR3 DNA reads TGCAGTGCTATATCCGGGCGCGGCACCGGGGAGCTGTTTTTT.

The chain carries TRBV7-3 and TRBJ2-5; 12 nucleotides align to TRBD2. CDR3 size: 14 residues. In germline, CDR1 is SGHTA, CDR2 FQGTGA. The trim removed 4 bases at V and 4 bases at J, leaving 1 base unmatched. In DNA form, the CDR3 reads TGTGCCAGCAGCTCACTAGCGGGAGGAGAGACCCAGTACTTC. As protein: CASSSLAGGETQYF.

J is TRBJ1-6 and V is TRBV11-1, with TRBD1 matching 11 bases. Germline CDR1 SGHAT, CDR2 FQDESV (reference sequence). This CDR3 is 17 amino acids long. V shed 4 bases, J shed 9 bases, and the junction held 11 bases outside the gene matches. CDR3 nucleotides: TGTGCCAGCAGCTCCATCGGGACAGGGGGACCTGGTTCACCCCTCCACTTT. It is translated as CASSSIGTGGPGSPLHF.

V and J are TRBV15 and TRBJ1-6; 9 bases align to TRBD1. Trimming took 4 bases from V and 6 from J; bases not matched to a gene: 10. The CDR3 consists of 17 residues. CDR1 LNHNV and CDR2 YYDKDF come from the germline V gene (reference sequence). Here the CDR3 DNA reads TGTGCCACCAGCACCGGGACAGGGCGACCCGGTAATTCACCCCTCCACTTT. As protein: CATSTGTGRPGNSPLHF.

The genes are TRBV7-9 and TRBJ2-1, with D perhaps matching TRBD1 (5 bases). Trimming took off 5 bases at V and 3 bases at J, with 8 bases between the two ends. The germline CDR1 and CDR2 sequences are SEHNR and FQNEAQ (reference sequence). The CDR3 has 13 amino acids. CDR3 loop: CASSDRHYNEQFF. In DNA form, the CDR3 reads TGTGCCAGCAGCGACAGACACTACAATGAGCAGTTCTTC.

V gene TRBV12-5 combines with J gene TRBJ2-3; 8 bases line up with TRBD1. The CDR3 contains 16 residues. Germline CDR1 is LGHNT and CDR2 is FRNRAP. After removal of 7 bases from V and 4 bases from J, the junction contained 13 bases not matched to a gene. The CDR3: CASASNWDRSSDTQYF. CDR3 nucleotide sequence: TGTGCTAGTGCTTCCAATTGGGACAGGTCTTCAGATACGCAGTATTTT.

The table lists this clonotype with many counts. This rearrangement joins TRBV9 to TRBJ1-5; D is possibly TRBD1 (5 bases). CDR3 length: 16 amino acids. V shed 3 bases and J shed 3 bases, with 16 bases lying between them. Germline V CDR1 and CDR2: SGDLS, YYNGEE. The CDR3 loop reads CASSAGPGNYNQPQHF. The DNA for the CDR3 is TGTGCCAGCAGCGCCGGGCCAGGGAATTACAATCAGCCCCAGCATTTT.

J is TRBJ2-1 and V is TRBV20-1, with a possible D match to TRBD2 (6 bases). The V end lost 0 bases, the J end lost 10 bases, and 13 bases lay between the germline ends. The germline CDR1 and CDR2 sequences are DFQATT and SNEGSKA (reference sequence). The CDR3 is 13 amino acids. CDR3 nucleotide sequence: TGCAGTGCTAGAGATCGGAGGGATTGGGAGCAGTTCTTC. Translated, it gives CSARDRRDWEQFF.

V is TRBV10-3 and J is TRBJ1-5, with 8 bases aligning to TRBD1. Trimming at V came to 5 bases and at J to 0 bases, leaving 3 bases not matched to a gene. This CDR3 is built from 15 residues. Germline V CDR1 and CDR2: ENHRY, SYGVKD. Here the CDR3 DNA reads TGTGCCATCAGTCGACAGGGGTCTAGCAATCAGCCCCAGCATTTT. It translates to CAISRQGSSNQPQHF.

In this sample, this clonotype turned up many times. Here the CDR3 DNA reads TGCGCCAGCAAACTACTAGACAGAGGAGAGCAGTTCTTC. Encoded protein: CASKLLDRGEQFF. The V call is TRBV5-1, the J call TRBJ2-1; possibly TRBD1 or TRBD2 for D (5 bases each). Germline-derived CDR1 and CDR2 are SGHRS and YFSETQ. The CDR3 sequence is 13 residues long. The germline V and J ends were trimmed by 6 bases and 10 bases, with 17 bases remaining between them.

The CDR3 here is CATSSRLALSYNEQFF. DNA of the CDR3: TGTGCCACCAGCAGCCGACTAGCCCTCTCCTACAATGAGCAGTTCTTC. The chain uses TRBV15 and TRBJ2-1; 7 bases map to TRBD2. Looked up from germline, CDR1 is LNHNV and CDR2 is YYDKDF (reference sequence). The CDR3 extends over 16 amino acids. The J segment lost 0 bases and the V segment lost 3 bases, leaving 5 bases of the junction unmatched.

Turning to this clonotype: A much larger clone sits a single nucleotide away, making a read error possible. The genes are TRBV12-5 and TRBJ2-1, with unresolved D. V dropped 1 base and J dropped 5 bases, with 6 bases sitting between them. Germline CDR1 and CDR2: LGHNT and FRNRAP. There are 13 residues in the CDR3. For the CDR3, the DNA is TGTGCTAGTGGTTTGGACTGTGACAATGAGCAGTTCTTC. The encoded protein is CASGLDCDNEQFF.

This clonotype has a count of ten or more. The J gene is TRBJ2-3, the V gene TRBV7-2; D remains ambiguous. CDR1 SGHTA and CDR2 FQGNSA come from the germline V gene. The CDR3 contains 13 residues. Trimming took off 5 bases at V and 4 bases at J, with 10 bases between the two ends. CDR3 nucleotides: TGTGCCAGCAGCCTAATCGGCCCAGATACGCAGTATTTT. Its translation is CASSLIGPDTQYF.

About this clonotype itself: This may stem from a read error, because a much larger clone lies one nucleotide away. This chain uses TRBV5-8 with TRBJ1-3; D is perhaps TRBD1 (5 bases). Germline CDR1 and CDR2: SGHTS and YDEGEE. Trimming shortened V by 4 bases and J by 4 bases, and 15 bases separated the two germline ends. This CDR3 region has 15 residues. CDR3 region: CASSPRSGTGNTIYF. The CDR3 nucleotides read TGTGCCAGCAGCCCTAGGTCCGGGACCGGAAACACCATATATTTT.

The rearrangement joins TRBV29-1 to TRBJ1-2; 9 bases map to TRBD1. Germline loops: CDR1 SQVTM, CDR2 ANQGSEA. The CDR3 is made up of 14 amino acids. J gave up 4 bases and V 7 bases, and 10 bases lay outside the gene matches. In DNA form, the CDR3 reads TGCAGCGCCGACAGGGGGTCAAACCTCTATGGCTACACCTTC. Translating gives CSADRGSNLYGYTF.

This clonotype was found a few times. The chain couples TRBV2 to TRBJ1-6; TRBD1 matches 11 bases. V shed 6 bases, J shed 11 bases, and the junction held 9 bases outside the gene matches. This CDR3 spans 15 amino acids. Germline V CDR1 and CDR2: SNHLY, FYNNEI. The CDR3 coding sequence is TGTGCCAGCAGCTATACCGGGACAGGGGGGCCACCCCTCCACTTT. Translation gives CASSYTGTGGPPLHF.

This clonotype was seen only once. A much larger clone differs from this one at a single base, so this may be a read error. This CDR3 is missing its conserved last phenylalanine or tryptophan, likely due to a read error. The genes are TRBV7-3 and TRBJ1-4; D gene uncertain. From germline, CDR1 is SGHTA and CDR2 FQGTGA. The CDR3 has 13 residues. V was pared by 3 bases and J by 4 bases, with 6 bases between. The chain's CDR3 is CASSLVVNEKLFS. The CDR3 bases are TGTGCCAGCAGCTTGGTCGTTAATGAAAAACTGTTTTCT.